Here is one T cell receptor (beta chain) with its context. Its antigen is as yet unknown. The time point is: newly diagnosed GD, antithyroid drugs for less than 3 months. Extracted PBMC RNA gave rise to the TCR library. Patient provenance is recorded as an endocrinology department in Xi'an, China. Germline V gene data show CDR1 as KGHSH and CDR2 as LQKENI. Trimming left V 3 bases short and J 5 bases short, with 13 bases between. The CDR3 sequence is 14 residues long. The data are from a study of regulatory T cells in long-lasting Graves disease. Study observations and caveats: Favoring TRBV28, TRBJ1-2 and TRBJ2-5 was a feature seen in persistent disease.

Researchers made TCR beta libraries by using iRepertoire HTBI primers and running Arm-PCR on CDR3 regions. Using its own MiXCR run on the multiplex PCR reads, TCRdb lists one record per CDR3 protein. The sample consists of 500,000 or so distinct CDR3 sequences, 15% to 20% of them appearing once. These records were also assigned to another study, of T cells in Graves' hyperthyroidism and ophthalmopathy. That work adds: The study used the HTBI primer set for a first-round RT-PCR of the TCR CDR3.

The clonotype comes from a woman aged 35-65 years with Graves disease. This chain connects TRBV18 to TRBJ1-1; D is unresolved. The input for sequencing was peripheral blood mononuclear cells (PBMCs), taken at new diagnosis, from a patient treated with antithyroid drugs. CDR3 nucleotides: TGTGCCAGCTCACCGAGGGCTACGGGGACTGAAGCTTTCTTT. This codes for CASSPRATGTEAFF.